This entry describes one T cell receptor beta chain. Using immunoSEQ multiplex PCR, the repertoire was profiled, and TCRdb retains in-frame clones only, with some absent. The profile shows a few hundred thousand clones, roughly 86% of them singletons. The data were taken from a study of blood T cell repertoires in COVID-19. This CDR3 spans 16 amino acids. Germline CDR1 and CDR2: SGHTA and FQGNSA. The junction had 10 bases not matched to a gene; V was cut back by 2 bases and J by 6 bases. The material sequenced was peripheral blood. V is TRBV7-2 and J is TRBJ2-3, with TRBD2 identical over 8 bases. The receptor comes from a man aged 18 to 35 with active or convalescent COVID-19. This CDR3 is CASSLTLAGGGDTQYF. In DNA form, the CDR3 reads TGTGCCAGCAGCTTAACACTGGCGGGCGGGGGGGATACGCAGTATTTT.